Listed here are 24 T cell receptor beta chains from one sample, sequenced in a study of blood T cell repertoires in COVID-19. The protocol was immunoSEQ multiplex PCR, while the TCRdb copy is restricted to in-frame clones and leaves out a portion. The sample includes around 320,000 clones, roughly 89% of them seen just once. The specimen sequenced was PBMCs or T cells enriched from blood (not recorded which). These TCRs come from a young woman with acute COVID-19.

The chain recombines TRBV5-4 with TRBJ2-1; possible D gene TRBD2, 6 bases. CDR1 is SGHNT and CDR2 is YYREEE in the germline V gene (reference sequence). This CDR3 region has 17 residues. V lost 0 bases and J 11 bases, leaving 24 bases between the germline ends. CDR3 nucleotide sequence: TGTGCCAGCAGCTTGGCCGGAGCGGGTGCGGAGGGCGCTAAGCAGTTCTTC. Amino acid sequence: CASSLAGAGAEGAKQFF.

The V call is TRBV19, the J call TRBJ1-1; no definite D call. The CDR3 contains 15 residues. CDR1 and CDR2 from the germline V gene are LNHDA and SQIVND (reference sequence). V lost 3 bases and J 5 bases, leaving 16 bases between the germline ends. The CDR3 region has the DNA TGTGCCAGTAGTATCGCTCCGGGAGGGCGGACTGAAGCTTTCTTT. Protein sequence: CASSIAPGGRTEAFF.

To note about this clone: Other DNA sequences in the same sample also yield this CDR3. This chain links TRBV27 with TRBJ1-2; 8 bases are shared with TRBD1. Germline CDR1 reads MNHEY; CDR2 reads SMNVEV (reference sequence). V lost 5 bases to trimming and J lost 4 bases; unmatched junction nucleotides: 3. The CDR3 extends over 13 amino acids. The CDR3 is CASSLTGGYGYTF. DNA for the CDR3: TGTGCCAGCAGTCTCACAGGGGGCTATGGCTACACCTTC.

This rearrangement joins TRBV3-1 (or the pseudogene TRBV3-2) to TRBJ2-3; 7 bases agree with TRBD2. The V segment lost 3 bases and the J segment 2 bases; nucleotides outside the gene matches: 8. CDR1 LGHDT and CDR2 YNNKEL come from the germline V gene (reference sequence). The CDR3 is 16 residues long. In DNA form, the CDR3 reads TGTGCCAGCAGCCAGGACGGGAGGACCCTCACAGATACGCAGTATTTT. Translating it yields CASSQDGRTLTDTQYF.

The CDR3: CASSPQTGAQETQYF. In nucleotides, the CDR3 is TGTGCCAGCAGCCCTCAGACAGGGGCCCAAGAGACCCAGTACTTC. The chain joins TRBV4-2 to TRBJ2-5; 8 nucleotides line up with TRBD1. V was pared by 4 bases and J by 1 base, with 5 bases of the junction left unmatched. Germline lookup yields CDR1 LGHNA and CDR2 YNFKEQ. This CDR3 has 15 amino acids.

The genes are TRBV12-5 and TRBJ2-2; D is uncertain. The CDR3 sequence is 12 residues long. Germline V CDR1 and CDR2: LGHNT, FRNRAP. Trimming took 4 bases from V and 5 from J, leaving 5 bases between them. This chain's CDR3 is CASGYLTGELFF. CDR3 DNA sequence: TGTGCTAGTGGTTACTTAACCGGGGAGCTGTTTTTT.

This clone came up a few times. V is TRBV9 and J is TRBJ2-2; 14 nucleotides line up with TRBD2. The germline V gene has CDR1 SGDLS and CDR2 YYNGEE. V trimming: 5 bases; J trimming: 4 bases; junction bases outside the gene matches: 13. CDR3 length: 19 amino acids. This CDR3 reads CASSASGTSGSLGTGELFF. The CDR3 DNA reads TGTGCCAGCAGTGCCTCCGGGACTAGCGGGAGTTTAGGCACCGGGGAGCTGTTTTTT.

This chain joins TRBV5-1 and TRBJ2-3; TRBD2 matches at 8 bases. Per the germline V gene, CDR1 is SGHRS and CDR2 is YFSETQ. This CDR3 contains 15 residues. V lost 4 bases, J lost 4 bases, and 8 bases stayed unmatched. For the CDR3, the DNA is TGCGCCAGCAGCATGACAAGCGGGAGTTCAGATACGCAGTATTTT. This gives the protein CASSMTSGSSDTQYF.

At least ten counts were recorded for this clone. The chain uses TRBV18 and TRBJ1-1; D is ambiguous. CDR1 is KGHSH and CDR2 is LQKENI in the germline V gene. V was shortened by 0 bases and J by 11 bases, with 10 bases between the two germline ends. This CDR3 is built from 12 residues. The CDR3 DNA reads as TGTGCCAGCTCACCACCGGTAGGGAGGGCTTTCTTT. Protein product: CASSPPVGRAFF.

This chain links TRBV28 with TRBJ1-1, with 7 bases lining up with TRBD1. This CDR3 is built from 14 residues. Unmatched junction bases numbered 7, after V lost 5 bases and J lost 4 bases. Germline V lookup: CDR1 MDHEN, CDR2 SYDVKM. The CDR3 here is CASSLDREGTEAFF. The CDR3 DNA is TGTGCCAGCAGTCTTGACAGGGAAGGCACTGAAGCTTTCTTT.

The rearrangement links TRBV28 to TRBJ1-5, with TRBD1 matching 9 bases. The CDR3 has 14 amino acids. CDR1 and CDR2 (germline): MDHEN, SYDVKM. Trimming at V came to 5 bases and at J to 7 bases, leaving 6 bases not matched to a gene. The CDR3 sequence is CASSRTGVRQPQHF. The CDR3 nucleotides read TGTGCCAGCAGTCGGACAGGGGTTAGACAGCCCCAGCATTTT.

The chain links TRBV3-1 (or the pseudogene TRBV3-2) to TRBJ1-2; D gene uncertain. V gave up 4 bases and J gave up 8 bases, with 14 bases separating them. CDR3 length equals 13 residues. Per the germline V gene, CDR1 is LGHDT and CDR2 is YNNKEL (reference sequence). The CDR3 nucleotides are TGTGCCAGCAGCCCTCCGGGGAGGGCCGGCTACACCTTC. It translates to CASSPPGRAGYTF.

This clone was counted between two and nine times. The chain couples TRBV12-3 or TRBV12-4 to TRBJ2-1; 7 bases line up with TRBD2. V trimming: 5 bases; J trimming: 9 bases; junction bases outside the gene matches: 1. The CDR3 spans 11 residues. The CDR3 region is CASSTGGEQFF. The CDR3 bases are TGTGCCAGCAGTACGGGGGGTGAGCAGTTCTTC.

The chain has TRBV11-1 and TRBJ2-3, with TRBD1 matching 7 bases. This CDR3 has 16 residues. Germline CDR1 is SGHAT and CDR2 is FQDESV (reference sequence). V gave up 5 bases and J gave up 0 bases; unmatched junction bases: 8. CDR3 nucleotides: TGTGCCAGCAGCCCGAAGACAGGGATCAGCACAGATACGCAGTATTTT. This translates into CASSPKTGISTDTQYF.

This clone was seen only a few times. The chain has TRBV28 and TRBJ1-5, with 7 nucleotides matching TRBD1. The germline CDR1 and CDR2 sequences are MDHEN and SYDVKM. Germline trimming cut 3 bases from V and 4 bases from J; bases unmatched to any gene: 3. This CDR3 spans 14 amino acids. CDR3 residues: CASSFRGQNQPQHF. In DNA, the CDR3 is TGTGCCAGCAGTTTTAGGGGGCAGAATCAGCCCCAGCATTTT.

The count of this clone is one. The rearrangement links TRBV13 to TRBJ1-5; the D gene is possibly TRBD1 (5 bases). Germline V gives CDR1 PRHDT, CDR2 FYEKMQ (reference sequence). The CDR3 extends over 14 amino acids. Trimming cost V 0 bases and J 7 bases, with 10 bases left between them. The CDR3 bases are TGTGCCAGCAGCTTAGGGCAGGCAGGGCAGCCCCAGCATTTT. Residues: CASSLGQAGQPQHF.

The chain carries TRBV19 and TRBJ1-2; D is possibly TRBD1 (5 bases). V was trimmed by 1 base and J by 8 bases, leaving 11 bases between them. The CDR3 runs 13 residues. Germline loops: CDR1 LNHDA, CDR2 SQIVND (reference sequence). CDR3 protein: CASSIGGAGGYTF. CDR3 sequence (DNA): TGTGCCAGTAGTATAGGGGGCGCGGGAGGCTACACCTTC. Filled out from reference TRBV19 and TRBJ1-2, the complete variable domain reads DGGITQSPKYLFRKEGQNVTLSCEQNLNHDAMYWYRQDPGQGLRLIYYSQIVNDFQKGDIAEGYSVSREKKESFPLTVTSAQKNPTAFYLCASSIGGAGGYTFGSGTRLTVV.

This chain joins TRBV2 and TRBJ2-2; TRBD1 aligns across 9 bases. The CDR3 sequence is 15 residues long. Germline V lookup: CDR1 SNHLY, CDR2 FYNNEI. V was pared by 6 bases and J by 0 bases, with 2 bases of the junction left unmatched. CDR3 sequence: CASSRQGANTGELFF. The CDR3, as DNA: TGTGCCAGCAGCCGACAGGGGGCGAACACCGGGGAGCTGTTTTTT.

The chain carries TRBV27 and TRBJ1-4, with a tentative D call TRBD1 (6 bases). Germline V gives CDR1 MNHEY, CDR2 SMNVEV (reference sequence). V lost 8 bases to trimming and J lost 8 bases, with 21 bases between them. The CDR3 covers 15 residues. CDR3 loop: CASGGRGVGAEKLFF. As DNA, the CDR3 is TGTGCCAGCGGGGGCAGAGGAGTGGGGGCAGAAAAACTGTTTTTT.

The rearrangement uses TRBV18 and TRBJ2-7; 10 bases line up with TRBD1. The CDR3 is made up of 16 amino acids. Trimming took 0 bases from V and 2 from J; bases not matched to a gene: 4. Germline V gene sequence: CDR1 KGHSH, CDR2 LQKENI. This CDR3 is CASSPPEGTGAYEQYF. CDR3 bases: TGTGCCAGCTCACCACCTGAAGGGACAGGGGCCTACGAGCAGTACTTC.

This rearrangement joins TRBV18 to TRBJ1-4, with no clear D. Germline CDR1 is KGHSH and CDR2 is LQKENI. CDR3 size: 15 residues. The V end was cut by 2 bases, the J end by 3 bases, with 10 bases between. The CDR3 reads CASSPGGRPNEKLFF. CDR3 in DNA: TGTGCCAGCTCACCAGGCGGGAGGCCTAATGAAAAACTGTTTTTT.

The chain employs TRBV28 and TRBJ2-1; perhaps TRBD2 as D (6 bases). The germline V and J ends were trimmed by 7 bases and 7 bases, with 17 bases remaining between them. This CDR3 region has 14 residues. Germline V gene lookup returns CDR1 MDHEN and CDR2 SYDVKM. The CDR3 reads CASKASASRNEQFF. Written as DNA, the CDR3 is TGTGCCAGCAAGGCTAGCGCCTCAAGGAATGAGCAGTTCTTC.

V usage is TRBV11-2 and J usage is TRBJ2-1, with TRBD1 matching over 7 bases. The CDR3 has 17 amino acids. V shed 5 bases and J 4 bases; nucleotides not matched to a gene: 14. CDR1 is SGHAT, CDR2 FQNNGV, per germline. CDR3 in DNA: TGTGCCAGCAGCGATCCAAGGGGGCGAGGGATGTACAATGAGCAGTTCTTC. It specifies CASSDPRGRGMYNEQFF.

V is TRBV29-1 and J is TRBJ1-1, with D tentatively TRBD1 (5 bases). Trimming cost V 4 bases and J 3 bases, with 12 bases left between them. Germline V gives CDR1 SQVTM, CDR2 ANQGSEA. This CDR3 region has 13 residues. The CDR3 DNA reads as TGCAGCGTTGTAACGGGGGAGGACACTGAAGCTTTCTTT. The encoded protein is CSVVTGEDTEAFF.